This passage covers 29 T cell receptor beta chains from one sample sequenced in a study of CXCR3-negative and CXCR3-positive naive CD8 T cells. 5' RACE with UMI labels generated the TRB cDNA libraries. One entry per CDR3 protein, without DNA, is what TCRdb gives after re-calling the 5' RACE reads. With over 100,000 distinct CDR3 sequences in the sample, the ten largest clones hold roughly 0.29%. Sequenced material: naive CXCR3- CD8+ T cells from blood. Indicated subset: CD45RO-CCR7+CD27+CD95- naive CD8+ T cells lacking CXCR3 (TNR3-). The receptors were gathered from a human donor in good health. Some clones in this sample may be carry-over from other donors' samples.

The CDR3 sequence is CASSPSGGGTGELFF. The rearrangement links TRBV6-5 to TRBJ2-2; TCRdb reports TRBD2, a call that lacks DNA to check it against. This CDR3 contains 15 residues. Per germline, CDR1 MNHEY and CDR2 SVGAGI.

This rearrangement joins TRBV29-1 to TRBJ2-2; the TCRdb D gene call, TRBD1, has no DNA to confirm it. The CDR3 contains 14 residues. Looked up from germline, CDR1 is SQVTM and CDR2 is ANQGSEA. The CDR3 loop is CSVDLTGRTGELFF.

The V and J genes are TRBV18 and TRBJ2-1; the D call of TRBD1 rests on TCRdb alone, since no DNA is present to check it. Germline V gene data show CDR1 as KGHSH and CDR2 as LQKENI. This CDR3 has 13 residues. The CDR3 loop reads CASSQDIYNEQFF.

The CDR3 sequence: CAATDRGSNQPQHF. The chain has TRBV6-2 or TRBV6-3 and TRBJ1-5; TCRdb designates TRBD1, a call that cannot be tested without DNA. The germline gives CDR1 MNHEY, CDR2 SVGEGT. CDR3 length: 14 residues.

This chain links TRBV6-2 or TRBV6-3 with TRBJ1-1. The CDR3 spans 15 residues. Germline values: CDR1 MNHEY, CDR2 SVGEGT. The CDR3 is CASSSTFEMNTEAFF.

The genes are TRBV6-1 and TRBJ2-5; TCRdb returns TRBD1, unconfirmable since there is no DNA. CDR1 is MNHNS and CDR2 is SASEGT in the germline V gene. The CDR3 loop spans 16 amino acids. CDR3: CASSPLAGGIQETQYF.

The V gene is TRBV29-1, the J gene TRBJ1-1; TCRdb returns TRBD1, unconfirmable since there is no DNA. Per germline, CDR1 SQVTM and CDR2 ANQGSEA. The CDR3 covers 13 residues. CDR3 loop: CSGEDSLNTEAFF.

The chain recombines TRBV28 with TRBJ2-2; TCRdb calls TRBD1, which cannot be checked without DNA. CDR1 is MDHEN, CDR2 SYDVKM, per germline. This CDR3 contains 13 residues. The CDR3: CASSHRGTGELFF.

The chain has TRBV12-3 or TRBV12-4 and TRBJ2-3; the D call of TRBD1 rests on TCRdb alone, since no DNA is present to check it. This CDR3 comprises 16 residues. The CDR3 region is CASSQTGRLSTDTQYF.

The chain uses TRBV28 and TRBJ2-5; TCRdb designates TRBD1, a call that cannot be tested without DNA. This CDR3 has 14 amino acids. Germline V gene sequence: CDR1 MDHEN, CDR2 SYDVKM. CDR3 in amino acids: CASSPRDTQETQYF.

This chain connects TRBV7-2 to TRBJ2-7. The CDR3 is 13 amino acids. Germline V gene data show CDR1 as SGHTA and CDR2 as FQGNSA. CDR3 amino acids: CASSLPTSYEQYF. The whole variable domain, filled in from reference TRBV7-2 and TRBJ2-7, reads GAGVSQSPSNKVTEKGKDVELRCDPISGHTALYWYRQSLGQGLEFLIYFQGNSAPDKSGLPSDRFSAERTGGSVSTLTIQRTQQEDSAVYLCASSLPTSYEQYFGPGTRLTVT.

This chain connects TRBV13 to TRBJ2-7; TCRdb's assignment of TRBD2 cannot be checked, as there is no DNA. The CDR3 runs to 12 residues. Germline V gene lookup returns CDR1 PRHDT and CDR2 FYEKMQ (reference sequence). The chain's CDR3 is CASSLDLYEQYF.

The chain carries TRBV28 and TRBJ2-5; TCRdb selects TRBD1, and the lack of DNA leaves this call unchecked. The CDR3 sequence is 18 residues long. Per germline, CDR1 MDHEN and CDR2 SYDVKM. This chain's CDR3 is CASSLRLGGIGYQETQYF.

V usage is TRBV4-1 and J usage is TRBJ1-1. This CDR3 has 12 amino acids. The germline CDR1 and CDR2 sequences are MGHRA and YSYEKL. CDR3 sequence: CASRRENTEAFF.

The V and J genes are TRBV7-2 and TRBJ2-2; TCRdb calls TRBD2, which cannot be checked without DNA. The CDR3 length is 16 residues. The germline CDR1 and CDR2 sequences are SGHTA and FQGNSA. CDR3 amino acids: CASSLRWDYNTGELFF.

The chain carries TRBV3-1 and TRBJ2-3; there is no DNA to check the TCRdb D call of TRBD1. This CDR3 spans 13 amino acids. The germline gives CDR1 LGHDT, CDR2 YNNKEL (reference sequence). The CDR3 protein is CASSETGTDTQYF.

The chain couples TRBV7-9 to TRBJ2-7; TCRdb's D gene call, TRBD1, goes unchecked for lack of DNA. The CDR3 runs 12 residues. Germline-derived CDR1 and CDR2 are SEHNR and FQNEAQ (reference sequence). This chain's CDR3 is CASSLEGLEQYF.

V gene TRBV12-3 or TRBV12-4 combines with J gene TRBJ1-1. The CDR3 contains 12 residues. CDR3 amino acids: CASSFPRTEAFF.

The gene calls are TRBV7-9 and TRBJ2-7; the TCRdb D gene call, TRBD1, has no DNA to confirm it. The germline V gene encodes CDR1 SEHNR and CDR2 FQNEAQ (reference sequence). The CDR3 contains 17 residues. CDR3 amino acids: CASSPPPGQGGSYEQYF.

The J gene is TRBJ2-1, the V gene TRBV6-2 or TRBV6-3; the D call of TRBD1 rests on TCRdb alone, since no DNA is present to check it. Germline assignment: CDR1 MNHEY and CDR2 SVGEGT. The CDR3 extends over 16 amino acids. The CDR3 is CASSLGQGIIDNEQFF.

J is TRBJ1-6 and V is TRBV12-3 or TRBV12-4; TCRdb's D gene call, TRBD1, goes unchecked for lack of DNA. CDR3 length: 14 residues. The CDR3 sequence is CASSQGFDNSPLHF.

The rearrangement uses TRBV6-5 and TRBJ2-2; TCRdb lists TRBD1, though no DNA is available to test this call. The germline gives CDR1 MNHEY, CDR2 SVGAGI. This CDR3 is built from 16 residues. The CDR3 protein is CASSYGWGRNTGELFF.

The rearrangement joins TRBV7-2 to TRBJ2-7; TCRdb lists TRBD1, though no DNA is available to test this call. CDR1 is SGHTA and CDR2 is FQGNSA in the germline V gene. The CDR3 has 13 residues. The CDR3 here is CASTSTGWYEQYF.

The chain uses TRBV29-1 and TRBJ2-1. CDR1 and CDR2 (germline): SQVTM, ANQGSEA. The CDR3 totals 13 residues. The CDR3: CSVEDLDGNEQFF.

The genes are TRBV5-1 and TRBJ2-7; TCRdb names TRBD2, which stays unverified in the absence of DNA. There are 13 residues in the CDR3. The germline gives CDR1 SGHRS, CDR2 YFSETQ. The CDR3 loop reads CASSVDLVGEQYF.

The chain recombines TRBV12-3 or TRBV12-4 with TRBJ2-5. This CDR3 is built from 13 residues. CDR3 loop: CASSLAGAETQYF.

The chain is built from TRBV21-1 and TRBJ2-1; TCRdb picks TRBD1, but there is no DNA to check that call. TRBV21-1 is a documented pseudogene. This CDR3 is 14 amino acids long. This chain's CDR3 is CASSNPGQYNEQFF.

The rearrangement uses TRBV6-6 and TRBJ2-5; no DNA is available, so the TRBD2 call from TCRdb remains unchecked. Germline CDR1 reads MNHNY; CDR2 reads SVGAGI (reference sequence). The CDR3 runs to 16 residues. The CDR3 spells CASTYGPSGRQETQYF.

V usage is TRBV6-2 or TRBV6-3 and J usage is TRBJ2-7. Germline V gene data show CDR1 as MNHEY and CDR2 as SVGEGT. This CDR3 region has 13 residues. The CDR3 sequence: CASSYARYYEQYF.